These 8 T cell receptor beta chains were sequenced from one sample in a study of beta chain features in type 1 diabetes (dated by TCRdb to 2016 to 2018). General conclusions and limits of the study: Type 1 diabetes patients showed a moderate but significant shortening of TCRB CDR3 length in all four CD4+ subsets.

The library was built by means of the immunoSEQ multiplex PCR assay. The entire isolated RNA was reverse transcribed using the High Capacity cDNA Reverse Transcription Kit, and thus expressed TCRB transcripts were sequenced. Drawn from immuneACCESS, this table holds only the in-frame rearrangements with V and J called that TCRdb kept. Clones are partly lost; checked studies trace under half to an unresolved V gene and leave the rest unexplained. The sample contains hundreds of thousands of clones, under 15% of them found a single time. The ten largest clonotypes hold approximately 0.022% of the sample. The antigens of these receptors remain unknown. Source material: naive CD4+ T cells from blood. The sample's cell subset or site label, decoded: true naive CD4+ T cells. These receptors were collected from a man between 18 and 35 years old with type 1 diabetes.

This clone was counted only a few times. This sequence joins TRBV6-1 and TRBJ2-5, with D possibly TRBD2 on 5 matching bases. The CDR3 loop spans 13 amino acids. CDR1 is MNHNS, CDR2 SASEGT, per germline. The ends were cut back, 7 bases at V and 7 bases at J, with 16 bases in the middle. CDR3 nucleotide sequence: TGTGCCAGCAACCAAGTCGGAGGCGCGACCCAGTACTTC. It encodes CASNQVGGATQYF.

On this clone: The same CDR3 also results from other DNA sequences found in this sample. The CDR3 spells CASSQDPGHGYTF. The CDR3 nucleotides read TGCGCCAGCAGCCAAGATCCGGGGCATGGCTACACCTTC. This chain links TRBV4-1 with TRBJ1-2; TRBD1 might be the D (5 bases). Germline CDR1 is MGHRA and CDR2 is YSYEKL. The length of the CDR3 is 13 residues. V was pared by 0 bases and J by 6 bases, with 8 bases between.

This clone appeared a few times. This chain links TRBV7-9 with TRBJ1-1, with TRBD1 as a possible D gene (5 bases). V gave up 5 bases and J gave up 7 bases, with 11 bases separating them. This CDR3 has 12 amino acids. The germline gives CDR1 SEHNR, CDR2 FQNEAQ (reference sequence). CDR3 sequence (DNA): TGTGCCAGCAGCCCTTGGGGGAATGAAGCTTTCTTT. Its translation: CASSPWGNEAFF.

J is TRBJ2-7 and V is TRBV7-9, with 8 bases aligning to TRBD2. The CDR3 is made up of 14 amino acids. Germline trimming cut 4 bases from V and 0 bases from J; bases unmatched to any gene: 2. Germline V gives CDR1 SEHNR, CDR2 FQNEAQ (reference sequence). The CDR3 spells CASSSGTSSYEQYF. The CDR3 DNA follows: TGTGCCAGCAGCTCAGGGACTAGCTCCTACGAGCAGTACTTC.

CDR3 protein: CASSQESEGDTQYF. The CDR3 DNA reads TGCGCCAGCAGCCAAGAATCCGAGGGAGATACGCAGTATTTT. The chain combines TRBV4-1 with TRBJ2-3; TRBD2 is a possible D gene (5 bases). The germline V and J ends were trimmed by 0 bases and 5 bases, with 9 bases remaining between them. Germline V gene data show CDR1 as MGHRA and CDR2 as YSYEKL. This CDR3 has 14 amino acids.

This chain connects TRBV19 to TRBJ2-3, with 9 positions matching TRBD1. Germline CDR1 and CDR2: LNHDA and SQIVND (reference sequence). V shed 5 bases and J 0 bases; nucleotides not matched to a gene: 15. The CDR3 consists of 19 residues. The CDR3 loop is CASSSRWGQGQYSTDTQYF. The CDR3, as DNA: TGTGCCAGTAGTTCACGATGGGGACAGGGACAGTATAGCACAGATACGCAGTATTTT.

A few counts support this clone. This rearrangement joins TRBV6-5 to TRBJ2-7; D is undetermined. V lost 0 bases and J lost 3, with 12 bases in between. CDR3 size: 15 residues. Per germline, CDR1 MNHEY and CDR2 SVGAGI. CDR3 amino acids: CASSYSGSEGYEQYF. The CDR3 coding sequence is TGTGCCAGCAGTTACTCAGGGTCAGAAGGCTACGAGCAGTACTTC.

This clone was recorded a few times. The chain uses TRBV14 and TRBJ1-4; TRBD1 agrees at 8 bases. Germline values: CDR1 SGHDN, CDR2 FVKESK. Losses at the gene ends were 8 bases for V and 5 bases for J; bases not matched to a gene: 10. CDR3 length: 15 residues. CDR3 region: CASRPGQARNEKLFF. DNA of the CDR3: TGTGCCAGCCGACCGGGACAGGCGAGAAATGAAAAACTGTTTTTT. Full variable domain (outside the CDR3, taken from reference TRBV14 and TRBJ1-4): EAGVTQFPSHSVIEKGQTVTLRCDPISGHDNLYWYRRVMGKEIKFLLHFVKESKQDESGMPNNRFLAERTGGTYSTLKVQPAELEDSGVYFCASRPGQARNEKLFFGSGTQLSVL.